Below, 5 T cell receptor beta chains from the same sample are listed, as sequenced in a study of blood T cells in healthy people across ages. The use of a sample-barcoded 5' primer and a J-beta primer mix characterized a second PCR of roughly 7 to 11 cycles. TCRdb called the 5' RACE reads again in MiXCR, with one record for every CDR3 protein. The table includes about 780,000 distinct CDR3 sequences, about 45% detected once. The sample comprised blood. Source of these receptors: a man of 80 years or more in good health.

The sample holds a few counts of this clonotype. V and J are TRBV7-9 and TRBJ2-7; 8 bases line up with TRBD1. Germline CDR1 SEHNR, CDR2 FQNEAQ (reference sequence). There are 17 residues in the CDR3. Trimming cost V 6 bases and J 0 bases; bases outside gene matches: 13. CDR3 sequence reads: CASSGLSGTGPSYEQYF. In DNA, the CDR3 is TGTGCCAGCAGTGGCCTGTCCGGGACAGGACCCTCCTACGAGCAGTACTTC.

The V call is TRBV20-1, the J call TRBJ2-3; 7 positions match TRBD2. The CDR3 contains 15 residues. Looked up from germline, CDR1 is DFQATT and CDR2 is SNEGSKA (reference sequence). The junction had 10 bases not matched to a gene; V was cut back by 6 bases and J by 1 base. The CDR3 nucleotides read TGCAGTGCGGCAGGGAGGGCGGGGGGCACAGATACGCAGTATTTT. It specifies CSAAGRAGGTDTQYF.

V and J are TRBV19 and TRBJ2-7, with no clear D. The CDR3 extends over 14 amino acids. Germline-derived CDR1 and CDR2 are LNHDA and SQIVND (reference sequence). Trimming stripped 5 bases from V and 4 bases from J, with 15 bases between. This chain's CDR3 is CASSVDIRAYEQYF. CDR3 bases: TGTGCCAGTAGTGTGGATATACGGGCGTACGAGCAGTACTTC.

This clonotype was counted only a few times. This chain connects TRBV7-2 to TRBJ2-5; 7 bases match TRBD2. Looked up from germline, CDR1 is SGHTA and CDR2 is FQGNSA. J was trimmed by 0 bases and V by 8 bases; bases with no gene match: 9. The CDR3 is 15 residues long. CDR3 region: CASYRSGAYQETQYF. The DNA for the CDR3 is TGTGCCAGCTACAGAAGCGGGGCCTACCAAGAGACCCAGTACTTC. Supplemented by reference TRBV7-2 and TRBJ2-5, the full variable domain reads GAGVSQSPSNKVTEKGKDVELRCDPISGHTALYWYRQSLGQGLEFLIYFQGNSAPDKSGLPSDRFSAERTGGSVSTLTIQRTQQEDSAVYLCASYRSGAYQETQYFGPGTRLLVL.

The chain joins TRBV14 to TRBJ1-2, with 10 bases aligning to TRBD1. Germline V gives CDR1 SGHDN, CDR2 FVKESK. The junction had 14 bases not matched to a gene; V was cut back by 1 base and J by 3 bases. CDR3 length: 19 amino acids. This chain's CDR3 is CASSQGAGTGEEYDYGYTF. The CDR3 coding sequence is TGTGCCAGCAGCCAAGGAGCGGGGACAGGGGAGGAGTATGACTATGGCTACACCTTC.